This TCR beta chain was captured by sequencing in a study of T-cell memory formation after mild COVID-19. TCRdb re-derived calls from the 5' RACE reads in MiXCR, one entry per CDR3 protein. The table lists about 340,000 distinct CDR3 sequences, 10% to 15% of them singletons. The ends were cut back, 7 bases at V and 3 bases at J, with 17 bases in the middle. Germline CDR1 and CDR2: SGHRS and YFSETQ. This CDR3 spans 16 amino acids. This clonotype was found a few times. V and J are TRBV5-1 and TRBJ2-6, with D possibly matching TRBD2 (7 bases). This sequence originates from a young man who had mild COVID-19 (a few samples of this study predate the infection). Cell type and time point are not known. Sequencing was carried out using PBMCs or a T cell subset sorted from them (not recorded which). Here the CDR3 reads CASGGPGGFGANVLTF. CDR3 bases: TGCGCCAGCGGCGGCCCGGGGGGCTTTGGGGCCAACGTCCTGACTTTC.